This T cell receptor beta chain is drawn from a study of T cell repertoires in cytomegalovirus infection. This clonotype was seen only once. Its antigen is unknown. With a much larger clone just one base away, this may be a read error. TCRdb fed the reads into MiXCR, producing one record per CDR3 protein. The sample includes about 89,000 distinct CDR3 sequences, 29% of them seen just once. Germline V gives CDR1 MNHEY, CDR2 SMNVEV (reference sequence). Trimming removed 6 bases from V and 6 bases from J; junction bases left unmatched: 14. The CDR3 contains 16 residues. This sequence joins TRBV27 and TRBJ2-1, with 7 bases fitting TRBD2. The sequence derives from a human donor in good health (CMV status not recorded). Some clones in this sample may be carry-over from other donors' samples. The sample here was CD8+ T cells from cultured PBMCs, taken from culture after CMV antigen stimulation. The CDR3 DNA reads as TGTGCCAGCAGGTTGGGAGGGGCAGGAGCTTTCAATGAGCAGTTCTTC. This encodes CASRLGGAGAFNEQFF.